This TCR beta chain stems from a study of T cells in Graves' hyperthyroidism and ophthalmopathy. Notes on the study in general: The blood repertoire included most of the expanded thyroid clonotypes above 0.001.

The CDR3 consists of 16 residues. With 0 bases removed from V and 3 bases from J, the gap between germline ends came to 13 bases. The germline gives CDR1 SGDLS, CDR2 YYNGEE. Points on this clonotype: What it binds is unknown.

The CDR3 regions of TCR beta were amplified from RNA transcripts. The TCR CDR3 was amplified in a first-round RT-PCR using the HTBI primer set. TCRdb recomputed calls from the multiplex PCR reads with MiXCR, one row per CDR3 protein. There are a few hundred thousand distinct CDR3 sequences in the sample; 15% to 19% occur only once, and about 7% lies in the top ten. The authors deemed Graves' hyperthyroidism stable absent ophthalmopathy progression within 18 months. Uncontrolled infection, other autoimmune disease, pregnancy or lactation led to exclusion. Sequenced input: blood. The TCR comes from a woman in her thirties with Graves' hyperthyroidism. The V and J genes are TRBV9 and TRBJ2-1; no clear D. The CDR3 nucleotides read TGTGCCAGCAGCGTAGGTTCGGGTGTCGGCTACAATGAGCAGTTCTTC. It encodes CASSVGSGVGYNEQFF.